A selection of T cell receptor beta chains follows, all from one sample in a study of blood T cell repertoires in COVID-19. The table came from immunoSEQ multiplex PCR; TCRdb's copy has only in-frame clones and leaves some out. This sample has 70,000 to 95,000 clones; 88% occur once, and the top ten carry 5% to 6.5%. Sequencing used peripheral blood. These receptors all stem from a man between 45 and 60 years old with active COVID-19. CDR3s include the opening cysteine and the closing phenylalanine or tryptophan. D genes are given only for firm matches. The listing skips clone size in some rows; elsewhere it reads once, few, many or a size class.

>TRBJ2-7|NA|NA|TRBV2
CASRENWADEQYF
TGTGCCAGCCGGGAGAATTGGGCGGACGAGCAGTACTTC
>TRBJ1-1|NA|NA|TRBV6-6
CASSYVVSEAFF
TGTGCCAGCAGTTACGTGGTCAGTGAAGCTTTCTTT
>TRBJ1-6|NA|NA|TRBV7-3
CASSLNPLSPLHF
TGTGCCAGCAGCTTAAACCCGCTATCACCCCTCCACTTT
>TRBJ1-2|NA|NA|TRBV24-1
CATSDFREPFGYTF
TGTGCCACCAGTGATTTCCGGGAGCCCTTTGGCTACACCTTC
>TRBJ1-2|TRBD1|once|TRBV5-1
CASTRQGGEGYTF
TGCGCCAGCACCAGACAGGGGGGAGAAGGCTACACCTTC
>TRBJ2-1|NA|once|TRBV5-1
CASSPRGPPYNEQFF
TGCGCCAGCAGCCCCAGAGGGCCGCCCTACAATGAGCAGTTCTTC
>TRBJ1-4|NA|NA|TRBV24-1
CATSDSTGVNEKLFF
TGTGCCACCAGTGATTCCACCGGGGTTAATGAAAAACTGTTTTTT
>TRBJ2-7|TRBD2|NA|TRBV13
CASSPGLAGVTYEQYF
TGTGCCAGCAGCCCGGGACTAGCGGGAGTAACCTACGAGCAGTACTTC
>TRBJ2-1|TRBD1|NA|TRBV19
CASSRDRGNEQFF
TGTGCCAGTAGTAGGGACAGGGGAAATGAGCAGTTCTTC
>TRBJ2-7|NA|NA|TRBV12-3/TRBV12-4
CASSWGQLGLQYF
TGTGCCAGCAGTTGGGGACAACTGGGCTTGCAGTACTTC
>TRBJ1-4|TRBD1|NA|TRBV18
CASSLGTGKGEKLFF
TGTGCCAGCTCACTCGGGACAGGGAAAGGTGAAAAACTGTTTTTT
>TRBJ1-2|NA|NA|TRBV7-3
CASSPTGNYGYTF
TGTGCCAGCAGCCCCACAGGGAACTATGGCTACACCTTC
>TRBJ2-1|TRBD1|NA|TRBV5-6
CASSSQGRGRPNEQFF
TGTGCCAGCAGCTCCCAGGGCAGGGGGAGACCCAATGAGCAGTTCTTC
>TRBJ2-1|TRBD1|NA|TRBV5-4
CASSSDRAARNEQFF
TGTGCCAGCAGCTCCGACAGGGCTGCGAGGAATGAGCAGTTCTTC
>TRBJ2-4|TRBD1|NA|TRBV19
CASSRGQTAEMEYF
TGTGCCAGTAGTAGGGGACAGACCGCCGAGATGGAGTACTTC
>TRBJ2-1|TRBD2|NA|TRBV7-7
CASSLAGRHNEQFF
TGTGCTAGCAGCTTAGCGGGGAGACACAATGAGCAGTTCTTC
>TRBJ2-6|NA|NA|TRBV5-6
CASRRSGVGANVLTF
TGTGCCAGCAGGAGATCCGGGGTCGGGGCCAACGTCCTGACTTTC
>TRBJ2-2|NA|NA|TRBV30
CAWSGVSGEGTGELFF
TGTGCCTGGAGTGGGGTGTCAGGGGAAGGCACCGGGGAGCTGTTTTTT
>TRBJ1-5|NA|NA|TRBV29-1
CSVVEGGGNQPQHF
TGCAGCGTCGTCGAGGGCGGGGGCAATCAGCCCCAGCATTTT
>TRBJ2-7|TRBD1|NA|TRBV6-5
CASTKRDRGGHEQYF
TGTGCCAGCACCAAAAGGGACAGGGGAGGTCACGAGCAGTACTTC
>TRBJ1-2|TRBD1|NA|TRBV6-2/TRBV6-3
CASSYPGTGATNYGYTF
TGTGCCAGCAGTTACCCCGGGACAGGGGCGACTAACTATGGCTACACCTTC
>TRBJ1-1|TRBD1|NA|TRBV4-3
CASSRQGGVTEAFF
TGCGCCAGCAGCCGACAGGGGGGGGTGACTGAAGCTTTCTTT
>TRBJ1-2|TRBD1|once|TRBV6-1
CASSEGWDRAYGYTF
TGTGCCAGCAGTGAGGGATGGGACAGGGCCTATGGCTACACCTTC
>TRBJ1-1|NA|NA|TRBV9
CASSPQLQMNTEAFF
TGTGCCAGCAGCCCCCAATTACAGATGAACACTGAAGCTTTCTTT
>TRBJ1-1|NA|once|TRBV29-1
CSVGKAWEDTEAFF
TGCAGCGTTGGAAAGGCCTGGGAGGACACTGAAGCTTTCTTT
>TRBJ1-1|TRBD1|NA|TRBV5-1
CASSSSGTGSFTEAFF
TGCGCCAGCAGCTCGTCCGGGACAGGGTCCTTCACTGAAGCTTTCTTT
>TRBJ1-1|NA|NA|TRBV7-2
CASSQQGRSEAFF
TGTGCCAGCAGTCAACAGGGTAGGAGTGAAGCTTTCTTT
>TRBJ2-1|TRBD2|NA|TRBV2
CASRRLAGESYNEQFF
TGTGCCAGCAGGCGACTAGCGGGAGAGTCCTACAATGAGCAGTTCTTC
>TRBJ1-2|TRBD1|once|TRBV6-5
CASVDRGYYTF
TGTGCCAGCGTCGACAGGGGATACTACACCTTC